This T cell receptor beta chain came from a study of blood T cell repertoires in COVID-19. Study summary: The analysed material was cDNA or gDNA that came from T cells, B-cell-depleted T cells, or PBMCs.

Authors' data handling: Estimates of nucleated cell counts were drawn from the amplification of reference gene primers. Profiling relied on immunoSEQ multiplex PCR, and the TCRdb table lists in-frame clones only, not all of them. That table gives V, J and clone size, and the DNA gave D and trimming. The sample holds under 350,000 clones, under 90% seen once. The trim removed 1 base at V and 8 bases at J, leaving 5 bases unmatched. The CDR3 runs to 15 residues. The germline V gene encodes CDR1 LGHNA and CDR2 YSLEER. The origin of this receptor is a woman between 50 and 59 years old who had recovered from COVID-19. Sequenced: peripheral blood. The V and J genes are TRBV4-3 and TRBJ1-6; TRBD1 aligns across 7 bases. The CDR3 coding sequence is TGCGCCAGCAGCCAAGGGGCCCAGGGGGATTCACCCCTCCACTTT. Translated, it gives CASSQGAQGDSPLHF.